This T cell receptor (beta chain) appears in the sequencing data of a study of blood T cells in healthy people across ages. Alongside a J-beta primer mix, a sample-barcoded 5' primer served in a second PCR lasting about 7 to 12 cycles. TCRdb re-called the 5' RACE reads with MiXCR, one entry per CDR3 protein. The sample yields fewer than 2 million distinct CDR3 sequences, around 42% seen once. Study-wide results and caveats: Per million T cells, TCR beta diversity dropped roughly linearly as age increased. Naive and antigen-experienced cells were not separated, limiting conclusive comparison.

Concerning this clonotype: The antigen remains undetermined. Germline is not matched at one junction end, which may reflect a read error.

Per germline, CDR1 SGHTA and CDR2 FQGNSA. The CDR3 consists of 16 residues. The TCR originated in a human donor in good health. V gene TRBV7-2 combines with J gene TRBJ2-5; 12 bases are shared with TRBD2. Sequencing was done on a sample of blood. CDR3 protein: CASSLGLAGAQETQCF. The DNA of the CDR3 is TGTGCCAGCAGCTTAGGACTAGCGGGGGCCCAAGAGACCCAGTGCTTC.